The sequence of this T cell receptor beta chain was determined in a study of identical twins. General study findings and limits: The more abundant beta clonotypes in cord blood had fewer insertions, and memory repertoires did not show this.

There are a few counts of this clonotype. The target antigen is unknown. Per germline, CDR1 SGHDN and CDR2 FVKESK. J was trimmed by 8 bases and V by 5 bases; bases with no gene match: 13. The CDR3 sequence is 16 residues long. TCRdb independently ran MiXCR on the 5' RACE reads; one entry per CDR3 protein. The sample has around 690,000 distinct CDR3 sequences; roughly 20% are singletons. This same sample was also part of a study on T cells expressing NK-cell markers. As that report states: The authors sequenced eight donors, of whom seven were HCMV-seropositive and one was seronegative. Top CD8+ clonotypes included the dominant CD3+CD56+NKG2C+ clonotypes in five to seven donors.

The sequence derives from a woman between 18 and 29 years old in good health. Sequenced input: PBMCs. This chain links TRBV14 with TRBJ2-1, with 9 bases lining up with TRBD2. DNA of the CDR3: TGTGCCAGCAGCTGGCTGTCTAGCGGGGCCCTTCATGAGCAGTTCTTC. It specifies CASSWLSSGALHEQFF.